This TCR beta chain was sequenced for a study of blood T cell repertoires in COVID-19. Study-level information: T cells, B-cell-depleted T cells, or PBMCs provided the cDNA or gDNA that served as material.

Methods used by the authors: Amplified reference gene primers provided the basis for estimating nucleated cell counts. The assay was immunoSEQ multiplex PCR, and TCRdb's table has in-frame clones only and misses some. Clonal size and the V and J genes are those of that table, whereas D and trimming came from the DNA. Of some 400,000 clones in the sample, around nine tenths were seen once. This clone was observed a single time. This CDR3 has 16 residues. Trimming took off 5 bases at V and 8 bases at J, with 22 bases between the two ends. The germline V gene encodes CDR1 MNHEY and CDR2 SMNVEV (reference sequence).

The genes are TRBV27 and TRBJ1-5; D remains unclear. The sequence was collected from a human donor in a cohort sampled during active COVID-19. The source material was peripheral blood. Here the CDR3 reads CASSNSPLTEWEPQHF. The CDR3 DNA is TGTGCCAGCAGTAATTCCCCATTAACAGAATGGGAGCCCCAGCATTTT.